This T cell receptor (beta chain) was captured in a study of neurological immune-mediated disorders. Overall study results and limits: Because no CDR3 amino acid sequences were shared across subjects by expanded clones, private repertoires were suggested in all groups.

The cDNA came from 5'RACE, which used 10-nucleotide random UMIs. TCRdb re-analysed the 5' RACE reads in MiXCR, keeping a single row per CDR3 protein. Of over 55,000 distinct CDR3 sequences detected, roughly 10% appear once; the ten largest clones hold 9.5% to 10%. There are many counts of this clonotype. Its antigen is not identified. Noted time point: longitudinal time-point 1 (baseline). This TCR was sampled from a man aged 30-40 years in good health. The specimen was PBMCs.

CDR3 residues: CSAVGTDMNTEAFF. The CDR3 bases are TGCAGTGCCGTCGGGACAGACATGAACACTGAAGCTTTCTTT. V is TRBV20-1 and J is TRBJ1-1; 7 nucleotides match TRBD1. V trimming: 6 bases; J trimming: 0 bases; junction bases outside the gene matches: 7. CDR1 is DFQATT and CDR2 is SNEGSKA in the germline V gene (reference sequence). This CDR3 is 14 amino acids long.